This entry lists 31 T cell receptor beta chains sequenced from one sample in a study of Ad26.COV2.S vaccination and SARS-CoV-2 variants. Data came from immunoSEQ multiplex PCR; TCRdb stores just in-frame clones and leaves some out. The data contain roughly 700,000 clones, around 89% of them singletons. Treatment given: roughly 20 received Ad26.COV2.S at low or high dose, single or two shots; roughly 5 received placebo; per-sample allocation not given. Sampling was performed 63 days after the first vaccine or placebo injection. This sample comprised peripheral blood, obtained in a trial of Ad26.COV2.S vaccine versus placebo. These receptors came from a person between 18 and 60 years old who received the Ad26.COV2.S COVID-19 vaccine or a placebo.

The chain has TRBV5-1 and TRBJ2-1; 7 bases agree with TRBD1. The CDR3 has 15 residues. V shed 1 base, J shed 6 bases, and the junction held 7 bases outside the gene matches. The germline gives CDR1 SGHRS, CDR2 YFSETQ. The CDR3 DNA follows: TGCGCCAGCAGCTTGCCGGGCCCAGGGGGCAATGAGCAGTTCTTC. Encoded protein: CASSLPGPGGNEQFF.

This chain connects TRBV9 to TRBJ2-7; the D gene is possibly TRBD1 (5 bases). From germline, CDR1 is SGDLS and CDR2 YYNGEE. The CDR3 is 12 amino acids. The germline V and J ends were trimmed by 4 bases and 7 bases, with 12 bases remaining between them. This CDR3 reads CASSPRDEEQYF. CDR3 bases: TGTGCCAGCAGCCCCAGGGATGAAGAGCAGTACTTC.

The chain recombines TRBV9 with TRBJ2-7, with D maybe TRBD1 (7 bases). V dropped 4 bases and J dropped 5 bases, with 19 bases sitting between them. In germline, CDR1 is SGDLS, CDR2 YYNGEE. The CDR3 has 15 amino acids. As DNA, the CDR3 is TGTGCCAGCAGCTTCCCTGGGGGGACAGAAAACGAGCAGTACTTC. It is translated as CASSFPGGTENEQYF. The full variable domain, completed using reference TRBV9 and TRBJ2-7, is DSGVTQTPKHLITATGQRVTLRCSPRSGDLSVYWYQQSLDQGLQFLIQYYNGEERAKGNILERFSAQQFPDLHSELNLSSLELGDSALYFCASSFPGGTENEQYFGPGTRLTVT.

The J gene is TRBJ2-4, the V gene TRBV4-2; D is ambiguous. Germline V gene sequence: CDR1 LGHNA, CDR2 YNFKEQ. Trimming removed 0 bases from V and 9 bases from J, with 9 bases in between. This CDR3 region has 13 residues. CDR3 nucleotide sequence: TGTGCCAGCAGCCAAGATAAGGGCGTCATTCAGTACTTC. It is translated as CASSQDKGVIQYF.

This chain joins TRBV14 and TRBJ1-3, with D tentatively TRBD1 (5 bases). V was clipped by 4 bases and J by 4 bases, with 8 bases between them. The CDR3 has 13 amino acids. Germline CDR1 and CDR2: SGHDN and FVKESK. CDR3 DNA: TGTGCCAGCAGCCGGGGCGACGGAAACACCATATATTTT. This sequence encodes CASSRGDGNTIYF.

The CDR3 DNA is TGTGCCAGTAGCCCAGGGTGGTCTGGAAACACCATATATTTT. As protein: CASSPGWSGNTIYF. The rearrangement uses TRBV19 and TRBJ1-3; TRBD1 might be the D (5 bases). Trimming shortened V by 6 bases and J by 1 base, and 10 bases separated the two germline ends. CDR1 and CDR2 from the germline V gene are LNHDA and SQIVND (reference sequence). This CDR3 is built from 14 residues.

The chain combines TRBV7-9 with TRBJ2-2; D is possibly TRBD1 (5 bases). Germline values: CDR1 SEHNR, CDR2 FQNEAQ (reference sequence). Trimming removed 7 bases from V and 1 base from J, with 10 bases in between. The CDR3 extends over 14 amino acids. The CDR3 DNA sequence: TGTGCCAGCACCGGACAAGAGAACACCGGGGAGCTGTTTTTT. It codes for CASTGQENTGELFF.

The chain combines TRBV7-2 with TRBJ2-4; no reliable D call. V shed 2 bases and J shed 1 base, with 3 bases lying between them. This CDR3 comprises 13 residues. CDR1 SGHTA and CDR2 FQGNSA come from the germline V gene. CDR3 sequence reads: CASSLNAKNIQYF. CDR3 nucleotides: TGTGCCAGCAGCTTAAATGCCAAAAACATTCAGTACTTC.

The gene calls are TRBV19 and TRBJ1-5; D is unclear. The CDR3 loop spans 14 amino acids. The ends were cut back, 10 bases at V and 5 bases at J, with 18 bases in the middle. Germline CDR1 and CDR2: LNHDA and SQIVND (reference sequence). CDR3 nucleotides: TGTGCCACTAAGGATGGGAGGAAGGATCAGCCCCAGCATTTT. Its protein is CATKDGRKDQPQHF. The full variable domain, with the rest looked up from reference TRBV19 and TRBJ1-5, is DGGITQSPKYLFRKEGQNVTLSCEQNLNHDAMYWYRQDPGQGLRLIYYSQIVNDFQKGDIAEGYSVSREKKESFPLTVTSAQKNPTAFYLCATKDGRKDQPQHFGDGTRLSIL.

The V call is TRBV7-3, the J call TRBJ1-1; 9 bases are a match to TRBD1. CDR3 size: 17 residues. Germline loops: CDR1 SGHTA, CDR2 FQGTGA. J gave up 3 bases and V 2 bases, and 10 bases lay outside the gene matches. CDR3 in amino acids: CASSLEGQGLWHTEAFF. The DNA for the CDR3 is TGTGCCAGCAGCTTAGAGGGACAGGGCTTGTGGCACACTGAAGCTTTCTTT.

J is TRBJ1-1 and V is TRBV30; the D is unclear. Germline V lookup: CDR1 GTSNPN, CDR2 SVGIG (reference sequence). The length of the CDR3 is 13 residues. The V end lost 3 bases, the J end lost 7 bases, and 15 bases lay between the germline ends. The CDR3 reads CAWSDKGSGEAFF. Written as DNA, the CDR3 is TGTGCCTGGAGCGATAAGGGATCCGGTGAAGCTTTCTTT.

The J gene is TRBJ2-1, the V gene TRBV2; D remains ambiguous. CDR3 length: 11 amino acids. CDR1 is SNHLY, CDR2 FYNNEI, per germline. The V end was cut by 4 bases, the J end by 6 bases, with 4 bases between. CDR3 bases: TGTGCCAGCAGTGCCGGCAATGAGCAGTTCTTC. It is translated as CASSAGNEQFF.

The chain uses TRBV4-3 and TRBJ1-6, with TRBD1 matching over 8 bases. The germline gives CDR1 LGHNA, CDR2 YSLEER. The CDR3 totals 14 residues. The junction had 3 bases not matched to a gene; V was cut back by 2 bases and J by 9 bases. The CDR3 spells CASSQQGAASPLHF. Here the CDR3 DNA reads TGCGCCAGCAGCCAACAGGGGGCGGCTTCACCCCTCCACTTT.

The chain joins TRBV5-6 to TRBJ2-2; 7 bases are a match to TRBD2. The V segment lost 0 bases and the J segment 2 bases; nucleotides outside the gene matches: 10. From germline, CDR1 is SGHDT and CDR2 YYEEEE. This CDR3 region has 18 residues. In nucleotides, the CDR3 is TGTGCCAGCAGCTTGGATCCACGTCTAGCGGCTAACACCGGGGAGCTGTTTTTT. It specifies CASSLDPRLAANTGELFF.

The CDR3 reads CASSLGGGGSNQPQHF. CDR3 sequence (DNA): TGTGCCAGCAGCTTGGGGGGAGGCGGTAGCAATCAGCCCCAGCATTTT. The rearrangement links TRBV5-5 to TRBJ1-5; D unclear. Trimming left V 0 bases short and J 0 bases short, with 10 bases between. CDR1 SGHKS and CDR2 YYEKEE come from the germline V gene (reference sequence). This CDR3 has 16 residues.

J is TRBJ2-3 and V is TRBV24-1; 11 nucleotides match TRBD2. With 4 bases clipped from V and 1 base from J, the junction kept 3 bases outside the gene matches. CDR1 KGHDR and CDR2 SFDVKD come from the germline V gene. The CDR3 sequence is 16 residues long. This CDR3 reads CATSDPGLAGTDTQYF. CDR3 nucleotides: TGTGCCACCAGTGACCCGGGACTAGCGGGCACAGATACGCAGTATTTT.

The chain links TRBV7-6 to TRBJ2-3, with D uncertain. This CDR3 has 13 residues. Per the germline V gene, CDR1 is SGHVS and CDR2 is FNYEAQ. Trimming left V 1 base short and J 0 bases short, with 2 bases between. The CDR3 DNA is TGTGCCAGCAGCTTAGGCAGCACAGATACGCAGTATTTT. Its translation is CASSLGSTDTQYF.

V is TRBV27 and J is TRBJ1-1; possible D gene TRBD1, 6 bases. The germline CDR1 and CDR2 sequences are MNHEY and SMNVEV (reference sequence). The CDR3 spans 15 residues. Deletions cut 4 bases from V and 4 bases from J, with 16 bases between. CDR3: CASSWYGGASTEAFF. CDR3 DNA: TGTGCCAGCAGTTGGTATGGGGGCGCGAGCACTGAAGCTTTCTTT.

This sequence joins TRBV30 and TRBJ2-5; the D gene is possibly TRBD2 (5 bases). Germline assignment: CDR1 GTSNPN and CDR2 SVGIG (reference sequence). The CDR3 covers 14 residues. With 4 bases removed from V and 7 bases from J, the gap between germline ends came to 19 bases. This CDR3 reads CAWTHPGLAPTQYF. For the CDR3, the DNA is TGTGCCTGGACCCACCCCGGACTGGCACCGACCCAGTACTTC.

The table lists this clone with a few counts. The chain is built from TRBV19 and TRBJ2-1, with D possibly being TRBD2 (6 bases). The CDR3 extends over 18 amino acids. CDR1 and CDR2 from the germline V gene are LNHDA and SQIVND (reference sequence). V lost 3 bases to trimming and J lost 1 base, with 19 bases between them. The CDR3 DNA sequence: TGTGCCAGTAGTATGCTCCCCCCGGGCGGGGCGTCCTACAATGAGCAGTTCTTC. It yields the protein CASSMLPPGGASYNEQFF.

This chain links TRBV29-1 with TRBJ2-7; 12 bases align to TRBD2. The CDR3 sequence is 14 residues long. CDR1 is SQVTM, CDR2 ANQGSEA, per germline. Trimming took 5 bases from V and 6 from J; bases not matched to a gene: 8. CDR3 sequence: CSVLGLAGTSEQYF. The CDR3, as DNA: TGCAGCGTTCTTGGACTAGCGGGGACCTCCGAGCAGTACTTC.

The chain is built from TRBV19 and TRBJ2-3, with TRBD2 matching over 7 bases. The CDR3 sequence is 17 residues long. Germline trimming cut 2 bases from V and 2 bases from J; bases unmatched to any gene: 10. Germline V gene lookup returns CDR1 LNHDA and CDR2 SQIVND (reference sequence). CDR3 sequence reads: CASSIIQRGYDTDTQYF. Here the CDR3 DNA reads TGTGCCAGTAGTATAATTCAGCGGGGATACGACACAGATACGCAGTATTTT.

The chain uses TRBV20-1 and TRBJ2-6; no clear D. This CDR3 region has 11 residues. V was clipped by 3 bases and J by 4 bases, with 1 base between them. CDR1 is DFQATT, CDR2 SNEGSKA, per germline (reference sequence). CDR3 sequence: CSARGANVLTF. CDR3 nucleotides: TGCAGTGCTAGGGGGGCCAACGTCCTGACTTTC.

This clone was detected only once. The rearrangement links TRBV9 to TRBJ2-2; TRBD2 aligns across 9 bases. Trimming at V came to 3 bases and at J to 5 bases, leaving 8 bases not matched to a gene. The germline V gene encodes CDR1 SGDLS and CDR2 YYNGEE. This CDR3 region has 16 residues. CDR3 amino acids: CASSASGTSKTGELFF. CDR3 nucleotides: TGTGCCAGCAGCGCATCCGGGACTAGCAAAACCGGGGAGCTGTTTTTT.

The CDR3 here is CASSPPAGNEQFF. For the CDR3, the DNA is TGTGCCAGCTCACCACCGGCGGGAAATGAGCAGTTCTTC. The chain carries TRBV18 and TRBJ2-1, with D possibly TRBD2 on 6 matching bases. This CDR3 comprises 13 residues. V shed 0 bases and J shed 7 bases, with 7 bases lying between them. Germline values: CDR1 KGHSH, CDR2 LQKENI.

A few counts support this clone. The CDR3 reads CASSGDLRIQPQHF. CDR3 bases: TGTGCCAGCAGTGGAGACCTTCGCATTCAGCCCCAGCATTTT. The V and J genes are TRBV2 and TRBJ1-5; no definite D call. Germline-derived CDR1 and CDR2 are SNHLY and FYNNEI. Between the trimmed V and J ends, which lost 4 bases and 6 bases, there was a span of 13 bases. CDR3 length: 14 residues.

V and J are TRBV11-2 and TRBJ2-1; TRBD1 might be the D (6 bases). Germline V gene data show CDR1 as SGHAT and CDR2 as FQNNGV. The CDR3 length is 12 residues. The germline V and J ends were trimmed by 6 bases and 8 bases, with 11 bases remaining between them. This chain's CDR3 is CASRKGGDEQFF. The CDR3 DNA reads TGTGCCAGCAGAAAAGGGGGAGATGAGCAGTTCTTC. The full variable domain, completed using reference TRBV11-2 and TRBJ2-1, is EAGVAQSPRYKIIEKRQSVAFWCNPISGHATLYWYQQILGQGPKLLIQFQNNGVVDDSQLPKDRFSAERLKGVDSTLKIQPAKLEDSAVYLCASRKGGDEQFFGPGTRLTVL.

The chain links TRBV19 to TRBJ2-2; D unclear. The CDR3 runs to 11 residues. Germline values: CDR1 LNHDA, CDR2 SQIVND (reference sequence). Trimming cost V 8 bases and J 7 bases, with 8 bases left between them. The CDR3 region is CASRDFGELFF. CDR3 bases: TGTGCCAGTCGTGACTTCGGGGAGCTGTTTTTT.

V gene TRBV29-1 combines with J gene TRBJ1-4; D is perhaps TRBD1 (5 bases). The CDR3 runs to 14 residues. V dropped 6 bases and J dropped 7 bases, with 18 bases sitting between them. Germline V gene lookup returns CDR1 SQVTM and CDR2 ANQGSEA. The DNA for the CDR3 is TGCAGCGTCGGCTTGGGGCCGGTGGGTGAAAAACTGTTTTTT. This encodes CSVGLGPVGEKLFF.

This clone is a singleton in its sample. The chain links TRBV20-1 to TRBJ2-7; D is uncertain. This CDR3 region has 16 residues. From germline, CDR1 is DFQATT and CDR2 SNEGSKA (reference sequence). The germline V and J ends were trimmed by 3 bases and 6 bases, with 24 bases remaining between them. The CDR3 DNA sequence: TGCAGTGCTAGTGGTGGAACAAGCGTAAGGATGGGCGAGCAGTACTTC. This encodes CSASGGTSVRMGEQYF.

The genes are TRBV19 and TRBJ1-5, with D possibly being TRBD1 (6 bases). Deletions cut 3 bases from V and 5 bases from J, with 11 bases between. The germline gives CDR1 LNHDA, CDR2 SQIVND (reference sequence). This CDR3 comprises 14 residues. CDR3 DNA: TGTGCCAGTAGTATTTGGAGACAGGATCAGCCCCAGCATTTT. This encodes CASSIWRQDQPQHF.